The rows below give T cell receptor beta chains drawn from one sample of a study of post-analysis software for immune sequencing data. TCRdb fed the PCR reads into MiXCR, producing one record per CDR3 protein. The table has 350,000 to 450,000 distinct CDR3 sequences, roughly 38% seen once; the top ten hold about an eighth. The sequenced sample was blood. The source of these receptors is a girl under 18 with multiple sclerosis. Both conserved end residues are part of each CDR3. A D gene is named only where the DNA matches it firmly. Some rows have no size entry. The others give once, few or many, or a class for an expanded clone.

v_gene	j_gene	d_gene	abundance	CDR3nt	CDR3aa
TRBV20-1	TRBJ1-4	.	once	TGCAGCGGGTCGGGAACTGATGAAAAACTGTTTTTT	CSGSGTDEKLFF
TRBV7-3	TRBJ2-1	.	many	TGTGCCAGCAGCTTAACCCATTTAGGGACGAGCTCCTACAATGAGCAGTTCTTC	CASSLTHLGTSSYNEQFF
TRBV4-1	TRBJ1-1	.	.	TGCGCCAGCAGGTCGACAGGTCGGCGGGAAGCTTTCTTT	CASRSTGRREAFF
TRBV20-1	TRBJ2-3	TRBD1	few	TGCAGTGCCCTTCGGACAGGGGGCCCGGATACGCAGTATTTT	CSALRTGGPDTQYF
TRBV7-8	TRBJ1-5	.	few	TGTGCCAGCAGCCCACTAAACAGGGATACTAATCAGCCCCAGCATTTT	CASSPLNRDTNQPQHF
TRBV12-3/TRBV12-4	TRBJ2-7	.	.	TGTGCCAGCAGTTCCGACAGGTGGAAGGGCGAGCAGTACTTC	CASSSDRWKGEQYF
TRBV3-1	TRBJ1-1	.	.	TGTGCCGGCAGCCAAGTTCAGGAGAACACTGAAGCTTTCTTT	CAGSQVQENTEAFF
TRBV7-2	TRBJ1-5	TRBD1	.	TGTGCCAGCAGCGCCGACAGGGGGGGACAGCCCCAGCATTTT	CASSADRGGQPQHF
TRBV5-1	TRBJ2-6	.	.	TGCGCCAGCAGCTTGTCGGGGGTCCGCTCTGGGGCCAACGTCCTGACTTTC	CASSLSGVRSGANVLTF
TRBV12-5	TRBJ2-7	TRBD1	few	TGTGCTAGTGGTTTGACATCCGGGACAGGGTATTACGAGCAGTACTTC	CASGLTSGTGYYEQYF
TRBV9	TRBJ2-1	.	few	TGTGCCAGCAGCTCCCTATCGGACTACAATGAGCAGTTCTTC	CASSSLSDYNEQFF
TRBV21-1	TRBJ2-1	.	few	TGTGCCAGCAGCAAAGACAGGGTGGATGAGCAGTTCTTC	CASSKDRVDEQFF
TRBV6-2/TRBV6-3	TRBJ2-7	TRBD1	few	TGTGCCAGCAGAGGGACAGGGTCCTACGAGCAGTACTTC	CASRGTGSYEQYF
TRBV7-6	TRBJ1-4	.	.	TGTGCCAGCAGTCCCGAGGCAGGCCTAAATGAAAAACTGTTTTTT	CASSPEAGLNEKLFF
TRBV3-1	TRBJ2-7	.	.	TGTGCCAGCAGCCAAGTGCCCCCTTGGCAGGGTAGTGTCGAGCAGTACTTC	CASSQVPPWQGSVEQYF
TRBV12-3/TRBV12-4	TRBJ2-3	.	few	TGTGCCAGCAGTTTGGGCTCCGGGGGGCCGCCCAGGGATACGCAGTATTTT	CASSLGSGGPPRDTQYF
TRBV12-3/TRBV12-4	TRBJ2-5	.	.	TGTGCCAGCAGTTTTGGGAACATAATGGAGACCCAGTACTTC	CASSFGNIMETQYF
TRBV4-1	TRBJ1-1	.	.	TGCGCCAGCAGCCAAAATTGGGGCGACACTGAAGCTTTCTTT	CASSQNWGDTEAFF
TRBV12-3/TRBV12-4	TRBJ1-6	.	.	TGTGCCAGCAGCATTTACCTCGGATCACCCCTCCACTTT	CASSIYLGSPLHF
TRBV5-4	TRBJ2-7	.	few	TGTGCCAGCAGCTTAGTGGGGGGGCGAGGGACCTACGAGCAGTACTTC	CASSLVGGRGTYEQYF
TRBV29-1	TRBJ1-1	TRBD1	few	TGCAGCCTCCGGGGACAGATGAACACTGAAGCTTTCTTT	CSLRGQMNTEAFF
TRBV29-1	TRBJ2-1	.	many	TGCAGCGTTGTAGGTTCCTACAATGAGCAGTTCTTC	CSVVGSYNEQFF
TRBV3-1	TRBJ2-7	.	.	TGTGCCAGCAGCCCGGGTAGGGGGAACAACGAGCAGTACTTC	CASSPGRGNNEQYF
TRBV20-1	TRBJ2-5	.	.	TGCAGTGCTGGAAGCGAGACCCAGTACTTC	CSAGSETQYF
TRBV4-1	TRBJ2-1	TRBD2	.	TGCGCCAGCAGCCAGGCGGGACTAGCGGGGGCTAATGAGCAGTTCTTC	CASSQAGLAGANEQFF
TRBV6-6	TRBJ2-5	.	few	TGTGCCGCAGGACGGGGAAGGAGCCAAGAGACCCAGTACTTC	CAAGRGRSQETQYF
TRBV28	TRBJ1-1	.	once	TGTGCCCATACGGGGGGGTTCACTGAAGCTTTCTTT	CAHTGGFTEAFF
TRBV4-1	TRBJ1-5	.	few	TGCGCCAGCAGCCTAGAAACGGGACCCCAGCATTTT	CASSLETGPQHF
TRBV20-1	TRBJ1-5	.	.	TGCAGTGCTAGGACAGTGGGGAAAAGGCCCCAGCATTTT	CSARTVGKRPQHF
TRBV12-3/TRBV12-4	TRBJ1-1	TRBD1	few	TGTGCCAGCAGTTTGAACAGGGGGTCCACTGAAGCTTTCTTT	CASSLNRGSTEAFF
TRBV7-2	TRBJ2-1	TRBD1	.	TGTGCCAGCAGCTTCGACAGGGCCTCCTACAATGAGCAGTTCTTC	CASSFDRASYNEQFF
TRBV6-6	TRBJ2-7	TRBD2	.	TGTGCCAGCAGTTATTGGGCTAGCGGGGGGGCTTACGAGCAGTACTTC	CASSYWASGGAYEQYF
TRBV7-2	TRBJ2-3	.	.	TGTGCCAGCAGCTCCCAGGGGGGGGATACGCAGTATTTT	CASSSQGGDTQYF
TRBV3-1	TRBJ2-5	.	few	TGTGCCAGCAGCCCTAGCTACATCGCAGGACAAGAGACCCAGTACTTC	CASSPSYIAGQETQYF
TRBV29-1	TRBJ1-1	.	few	TGCAGCACCAGGGCAGCCGAGGCAGCTTTCTTT	CSTRAAEAAFF
TRBV6-5	TRBJ1-2	.	.	TGTGCCAGCACCTTACGGACTCGGGGAGGCTATGGCTACACCTTC	CASTLRTRGGYGYTF
TRBV10-3	TRBJ2-7	TRBD1	few	TGTGCCATCAGCCGGGACAGGGGAACTTACGAGCAGTACTTC	CAISRDRGTYEQYF
TRBV7-2	TRBJ2-5	TRBD2	few	TGTGCCAGCGGCGCGGGAGGGCTTAAAGAGACCCAGTACTTC	CASGAGGLKETQYF
TRBV5-1	TRBJ1-1	.	.	TGCGCCAGCAGATCCGACAGCCCCGCTGAAGCTTTCTTT	CASRSDSPAEAFF
TRBV5-1	TRBJ1-1	.	.	TGCGCCAGCAGCTATGTGAAGAACACTGAAGCTTTCTTT	CASSYVKNTEAFF
TRBV7-2	TRBJ2-1	.	.	TGTGCCAGCAGCCCGGTTAGGGCCTCCTACAATGAGCAGTTCTTC	CASSPVRASYNEQFF
TRBV29-1	TRBJ1-2	.	.	TGCAGCGTTGGGGCCGGAGAAGATGTCTATGGCTACACCTTC	CSVGAGEDVYGYTF
TRBV6-2/TRBV6-3	TRBJ2-3	TRBD2	.	TGTGCCAGCACCGACTGGGGGGGTAGCACAGATACGCAGTATTTT	CASTDWGGSTDTQYF
TRBV15	TRBJ1-1	TRBD1	.	TGTGCCACCAGCAGGGCCGGACAGGGTGCGAGAGCTTTCTTT	CATSRAGQGARAFF
TRBV14	TRBJ2-5	.	.	TGTGCCAGCAGCCAAGATAGGTACAGGGTGCCCCAAGAGACCCAGTACTTC	CASSQDRYRVPQETQYF
TRBV7-2	TRBJ2-1	.	few	TGTGCCAGCAGCTTAGAGCTACAGGATTGGCAGTTCTTC	CASSLELQDWQFF
TRBV9	TRBJ2-1	TRBD1	.	TGTGCCAGCAGCGTAGAGGGGGGGACAGGGTTTAGTGAGCAGTTCTTC	CASSVEGGTGFSEQFF
TRBV7-9	TRBJ2-2	.	once	TGTGCCAGCAGCTTAGGGGTAGAACAGTGGCCTTTCACCGGGGAGCTGTTTTTT	CASSLGVEQWPFTGELFF
TRBV5-5	TRBJ2-3	TRBD2	few	TGTGCCAGCAGCTTGCCGGTGACTAGCGGGGGCGGAAGAACAGATACGCAGTATTTT	CASSLPVTSGGGRTDTQYF
TRBV4-2	TRBJ2-3	.	.	TGTGCCAGCAGCCCAGATGGGGGGCTTACAGATACGCAGTATTTT	CASSPDGGLTDTQYF
TRBV7-3	TRBJ2-1	TRBD2	few	TGTGCCAGCAGCTGGGCTAGCGGGGGAGAGGATGAGCAGTTCTTC	CASSWASGGEDEQFF
TRBV7-8	TRBJ2-5	TRBD2	.	TGTGCCAGCAGCTTAGCGGCGGGGGGGACCCAGTACTTC	CASSLAAGGTQYF
TRBV4-1	TRBJ2-7	.	few	TGCGCCAGCAGCCCCTGGGGCAACTCCTACGAGCAGTACTTC	CASSPWGNSYEQYF
TRBV7-9	TRBJ1-2	.	few	TGTGCCAGCAGCCGCGACCTGGACAATTTCGATGGCTACACCTTC	CASSRDLDNFDGYTF
TRBV28	TRBJ2-1	TRBD2	few	TGTGCCAGCAGTTCCAATCCTACTAGCGGGGGCTACAATGAGCAGTTCTTC	CASSSNPTSGGYNEQFF
TRBV20-1	TRBJ1-5	TRBD1	few	TGCAGTGCTAGTTCGACAGGGGATAGCAATCAGCCCCAGCATTTT	CSASSTGDSNQPQHF
TRBV7-9	TRBJ2-1	TRBD2	many	TGTGCCAGCAGCTTAGGTGGCGGGGGGGCCTACAATGAGCAGTTCTTC	CASSLGGGGAYNEQFF
TRBV5-1	TRBJ2-5	.	few	TGCGCCAGCAGCTTGTGGGGGGGACAGAACCAAGAGACCCAGTACTTC	CASSLWGGQNQETQYF
TRBV4-3	TRBJ1-4	TRBD1	few	TGCGCCAGCAGCCGAGGGACAGGGGGCGGCGAAAAACTGTTTTTT	CASSRGTGGGEKLFF
TRBV6-6	TRBJ2-6	.	.	TGTGCCAGCAGCCGAATGCAGGGCGCAGGGGCCAACGTCCTGACTTTC	CASSRMQGAGANVLTF